This is a list of T cell receptor beta chains from one sample in a study of technical replicates of blood from a few donors. Only in-frame clones appear in the TCRdb table, and some are missing; sequencing was by immunoSEQ multiplex PCR. This table has 65,000 to 90,000 clones, 85% to 95% appearing once. Input material: T cells isolated from PBMCs. The receptor source for this set is a human donor in good health. CDR3s include the opening cysteine and the closing phenylalanine or tryptophan. The D gene is left open where the match is weak. The size entry is marked missing in some rows and otherwise reads once, few, many or a size class.

clone size: -; V gene: TRBV2; D gene: TRBD2; J gene: TRBJ2-5; CDR3 DNA: TGTGCCAGCAGTGAATGGGGTAGCGGGAGCTTTATAGAGACCCAGTACTTC; CDR3 protein: CASSEWGSGSFIETQYF
clone size: -; V gene: TRBV19; D gene: -; J gene: TRBJ1-2; CDR3 DNA: TGTGCCAGTAGTACGGACACACCTAACTATGGCTACACCTTC; CDR3 protein: CASSTDTPNYGYTF
clone size: -; V gene: TRBV7-9; D gene: -; J gene: TRBJ1-5; CDR3 DNA: TGTGCCAGCAGCTTAATCGGGGAGCGGCCCCAGCATTTT; CDR3 protein: CASSLIGERPQHF
clone size: -; V gene: TRBV7-8; D gene: TRBD1; J gene: TRBJ2-7; CDR3 DNA: TGTGCCAGCACCTCCGGGACAGGGAACTACGAGCAGTACTTC; CDR3 protein: CASTSGTGNYEQYF
clone size: -; V gene: TRBV6-5; D gene: TRBD1; J gene: TRBJ2-7; CDR3 DNA: TGTGCCAGCAAGGACAGGGGGCACGAGCAGTACTTC; CDR3 protein: CASKDRGHEQYF
clone size: once; V gene: TRBV15; D gene: -; J gene: TRBJ2-3; CDR3 DNA: TGTGCCACCAGCGCATTTCGAGTTCCAGATACGCAGTATTTT; CDR3 protein: CATSAFRVPDTQYF
clone size: -; V gene: TRBV14; D gene: TRBD1; J gene: TRBJ2-5; CDR3 DNA: TGTGCCAGCAGCCAAGTCACGGGACAGGGGGCTGGGGAGACCCAGTACTTC; CDR3 protein: CASSQVTGQGAGETQYF
clone size: -; V gene: TRBV29-1; D gene: -; J gene: TRBJ2-7; CDR3 DNA: TGCAGCGTCTCTTGGGGGGGCTCGTACGAGCAGTACTTC; CDR3 protein: CSVSWGGSYEQYF
clone size: -; V gene: TRBV11-2; D gene: -; J gene: TRBJ1-1; CDR3 DNA: TGTGCCAGCAGTAAGAACACTGAAGCTTTCTTT; CDR3 protein: CASSKNTEAFF
clone size: once; V gene: TRBV12-5; D gene: -; J gene: TRBJ1-1; CDR3 DNA: TGTGCTAGTGGTTTGGGCAGAAACACTGAAGCTTTCTTT; CDR3 protein: CASGLGRNTEAFF
clone size: -; V gene: TRBV5-1; D gene: -; J gene: TRBJ2-1; CDR3 DNA: TGCGCCAGCAGCTTGGGGCTAGCAGTTATCAATGAGCAGTTCTTC; CDR3 protein: CASSLGLAVINEQFF
clone size: -; V gene: TRBV2; D gene: -; J gene: TRBJ2-7; CDR3 DNA: TGTGCCAGCAGTGATAGGCGGGATTCCTACGAGCAGTACTTC; CDR3 protein: CASSDRRDSYEQYF
clone size: -; V gene: TRBV19; D gene: -; J gene: TRBJ1-5; CDR3 DNA: TGTGCCAGTAGTTGGGGGCAGGCCCAGCATTTT; CDR3 protein: CASSWGQAQHF
clone size: -; V gene: TRBV27; D gene: TRBD2; J gene: TRBJ2-7; CDR3 DNA: TGTGCCAGCAGTTTATGGGAGGGCCCTAGGGAGCAGTACTTC; CDR3 protein: CASSLWEGPREQYF
clone size: -; V gene: TRBV2; D gene: TRBD2; J gene: TRBJ2-7; CDR3 DNA: TGTGCCTGGACCAGGACTAGCGGGAACTCCTACGAGCAGTACTTC; CDR3 protein: CAWTRTSGNSYEQYF
clone size: -; V gene: TRBV7-3; D gene: TRBD2; J gene: TRBJ2-3; CDR3 DNA: TGTGCCAGCAGCTTCACTACCGGGACTAGCGGGAGCGATACGCAGTATTTT; CDR3 protein: CASSFTTGTSGSDTQYF
clone size: -; V gene: TRBV6-1; D gene: -; J gene: TRBJ2-7; CDR3 DNA: TGTGCCAGCAGTGCTGCCTACGAGCAGTACTTC; CDR3 protein: CASSAAYEQYF
clone size: -; V gene: TRBV7-9; D gene: -; J gene: TRBJ2-5; CDR3 DNA: TGTGCCAGCAGCGTAGTTTCCGACTCCCAAGAGACCCAGTACTTC; CDR3 protein: CASSVVSDSQETQYF
clone size: few; V gene: TRBV19; D gene: -; J gene: TRBJ1-2; CDR3 DNA: TGTGCCAGTCTCGGGACATTCCGCAACTATGGCTACACCTTC; CDR3 protein: CASLGTFRNYGYTF
clone size: once; V gene: TRBV9; D gene: TRBD1; J gene: TRBJ1-1; CDR3 DNA: TGTGCCAGCAGCGTCGGACAGGGGGCGTGGACTGAAGCTTTCTTT; CDR3 protein: CASSVGQGAWTEAFF
clone size: -; V gene: TRBV11-2; D gene: -; J gene: TRBJ2-7; CDR3 DNA: TGTGCCAGCAGCTTACTGGGACTAGGGGGCGACGAGCAGTACTTC; CDR3 protein: CASSLLGLGGDEQYF
clone size: once; V gene: TRBV6-6; D gene: TRBD2; J gene: TRBJ2-1; CDR3 DNA: TGTGCCAGCAGTTACTACGGGGGGAATGAGCAGTTCTTC; CDR3 protein: CASSYYGGNEQFF
clone size: -; V gene: TRBV10-3; D gene: TRBD1; J gene: TRBJ2-7; CDR3 DNA: TGTGCCATCAGTGGGACAGGTAGCTCCTACGAGCAGTACTTC; CDR3 protein: CAISGTGSSYEQYF
clone size: -; V gene: TRBV30; D gene: TRBD2; J gene: TRBJ2-7; CDR3 DNA: TGTGCCTGGAGTGTACGTGGGACTAGCGGGATCGAGCAGTACTTC; CDR3 protein: CAWSVRGTSGIEQYF
clone size: -; V gene: TRBV5-1; D gene: -; J gene: TRBJ1-1; CDR3 DNA: TGCGCCAGCAGCCCTTCAGGTTTGAACACTGAAGCTTTCTTT; CDR3 protein: CASSPSGLNTEAFF